This T cell receptor (beta chain) was documented in a study of blood T cell repertoires in COVID-19. Across the whole study: T cells, B-cell-depleted T cells, or PBMCs supplied cDNA or gDNA.

Original processing methods: Researchers report that nucleated cell counts were estimated from reference gene primer amplification. Sequencing used immunoSEQ multiplex PCR; TCRdb keeps in-frame clones, though not all of them. V and J calls and clone size are those listed in that table; D and trimming were worked out from the DNA. The table shows about 350,000 clones, with roughly 90% occurring only once. CDR1 MDHEN and CDR2 SYDVKM come from the germline V gene. V lost 2 bases, J lost 2 bases, and 7 bases stayed unmatched. This CDR3 region has 17 residues. This TCR derives from a woman in her 70s with COVID-19, enrolled during active disease. The chain combines TRBV28 with TRBJ1-5; 9 nucleotides agree with TRBD1. Material: peripheral blood. Here the CDR3 reads CASSLDRTGEGNQPQHF. The CDR3 DNA sequence: TGTGCCAGCAGTTTAGACAGGACAGGGGAGGGCAATCAGCCCCAGCATTTT. The full variable domain, in which reference TRBV28 and TRBJ1-5 provide the parts outside the CDR3, is DVKVTQSSRYLVKRTGEKVFLECVQDMDHENMFWYRQDPGLGLRLIYFSYDVKMKEKGDIPEGYSVSREKKERFSLILESASTNQTSMYLCASSLDRTGEGNQPQHFGDGTRLSIL.